Listed below are T cell receptor beta chains from one sample, sequenced in a study of cytomegalovirus exposure and HLA in healthy donors. Produced via immunoSEQ multiplex PCR; TCRdb's table is partial and in-frame only. The table shows roughly 140,000 clones, with about 78% occurring only once. Sequencing was done on a sample of PBMCs. The source is a male donor in good health and CMV-seronegative. The CDR3 runs from the conserved cysteine through the conserved F or W. The D gene is left open where the match is weak. Clone size appears in some rows only: once, few, many, or a class for an expanded clone.

D gene	clone size	V gene	J gene	CDR3 protein	CDR3 DNA
-	-	TRBV4-2	TRBJ1-5	CASSQPRTGWDQPQHF	TGTGCCAGCAGCCAACCCAGGACGGGATGGGATCAGCCCCAGCATTTT
-	-	TRBV2	TRBJ1-2	CASSREGTHGYTF	TGTGCCAGCAGTCGCGAGGGAACCCATGGCTACACCTTC
-	few	TRBV7-2	TRBJ2-7	CASSLARTSEQYF	TGTGCCAGCAGCTTAGCGAGGACATCCGAGCAGTACTTC
-	once	TRBV2	TRBJ2-6	CASSDPGMPGANVLTF	TGTGCCAGCAGTGATCCGGGGATGCCTGGGGCCAACGTCCTGACTTTC
-	few	TRBV9	TRBJ2-7	CASSAQSSYEQYF	TGTGCCAGCAGCGCCCAGTCCTCCTACGAGCAGTACTTC
-	-	TRBV5-4	TRBJ1-6	CASSPQQGYNSPLHF	TGTGCCAGCAGCCCCCAGCAGGGGTATAATTCACCCCTCCACTTT
-	-	TRBV30	TRBJ2-7	CSWSLPEVLSYEQYF	TGTTCCTGGAGCCTACCGGAGGTTCTCTCCTACGAGCAGTACTTC
TRBD2	-	TRBV6-5	TRBJ2-1	CASNSGSWGYNEQFF	TGTGCCAGCAATAGCGGGAGCTGGGGCTACAATGAGCAGTTCTTC
-	-	TRBV18	TRBJ2-7	CASSREISTYEQYF	TGTGCCAGCTCACGGGAGATATCAACCTACGAGCAGTACTTC
TRBD2	-	TRBV7-9	TRBJ2-7	CASSPPHSGRAFYEQYF	TGTGCCAGCAGCCCACCCCATAGCGGGAGGGCCTTCTACGAGCAGTACTTC
-	-	TRBV2	TRBJ1-4	CASSEEQGKEKLFF	TGTGCCAGCAGTGAAGAGCAGGGTAAAGAAAAACTGTTTTTT
-	-	TRBV25-1	TRBJ1-5	CASSQGNSNQPQHF	TGTGCCAGCAGTCAGGGAAATAGCAATCAGCCCCAGCATTTT
TRBD1	-	TRBV12-5	TRBJ1-1	CASGSQFLRGRGDTEAFF	TGTGCTAGTGGTTCCCAATTTCTTAGGGGGCGGGGGGACACTGAAGCTTTCTTT
TRBD2	-	TRBV5-8	TRBJ2-7	CASSLGLAGINEQYF	TGTGCCAGCAGCTTGGGACTAGCGGGTATAAACGAGCAGTACTTC
-	-	TRBV14	TRBJ2-1	CASSRPAGLAPNNEQFF	TGTGCCAGCAGCCGCCCGGCGGGCCTAGCGCCCAACAATGAGCAGTTCTTC
-	few	TRBV2	TRBJ1-2	CASSDGWGPGGYTF	TGTGCCAGCAGTGATGGGTGGGGGCCTGGTGGCTACACCTTC
TRBD1	-	TRBV9	TRBJ2-7	CASSVGTGTGQEQYF	TGTGCCAGCAGCGTCGGAACCGGGACAGGGCAAGAGCAGTACTTC
TRBD1	-	TRBV5-1	TRBJ1-1	CASSWTGLNTEAFF	TGCGCCAGCAGCTGGACAGGGCTCAACACTGAAGCTTTCTTT
-	-	TRBV6-5	TRBJ1-1	CASSFRGKNTEAFF	TGTGCCAGCAGTTTCAGGGGAAAGAACACTGAAGCTTTCTTT
TRBD1	-	TRBV30	TRBJ1-1	CAWFYRTGHEAFF	TGTGCCTGGTTCTACCGGACAGGCCATGAAGCTTTCTTT
-	-	TRBV29-1	TRBJ2-1	CSGLDTHNEQFF	TGCAGCGGCCTAGATACTCACAATGAGCAGTTCTTC
TRBD1	-	TRBV6-5	TRBJ1-5	CASRDGQGDQPQHF	TGTGCCAGCAGGGACGGACAGGGCGATCAGCCCCAGCATTTT
-	few	TRBV18	TRBJ2-1	CASSPSDLRGNEQFF	TGTGCCAGCTCACCATCGGATCTCCGGGGCAATGAGCAGTTCTTC
TRBD1	-	TRBV5-1	TRBJ2-5	CASSAETGFAQYF	TGCGCCAGCAGCGCGGAGACAGGGTTCGCGCAGTACTTC
-	-	TRBV9	TRBJ1-1	CASSVRSSDTEAFF	TGTGCCAGCAGCGTACGGTCTTCGGACACTGAAGCTTTCTTT
TRBD1	-	TRBV9	TRBJ1-2	CASSFRTGYGYTF	TGTGCCAGCAGCTTCCGGACAGGGTATGGCTACACCTTC
-	once	TRBV29-1	TRBJ2-7	CSATERAGGPYEQYF	TGCAGCGCCACCGAGAGGGCAGGTGGACCCTACGAGCAGTACTTC
TRBD1	few	TRBV4-1	TRBJ1-3	CASSQEGQGGNTIYF	TGCGCCAGCAGCCAAGAGGGACAGGGTGGAAACACCATATATTTT
TRBD1	-	TRBV6-6	TRBJ1-1	CASSSGQGFLTEAFF	TGTGCCAGCAGTTCCGGACAGGGTTTTTTAACTGAAGCTTTCTTT
-	-	TRBV7-5	TRBJ2-7	CARRSKQGQGSHEQYF	TGTGCCAGAAGAAGTAAACAGGGACAGGGATCCCACGAGCAGTACTTC
TRBD2	-	TRBV5-1	TRBJ2-5	CASSPGLGEETQYF	TGCGCCAGCTCCCCGGGACTAGGGGAAGAGACCCAGTACTTC
TRBD1	once	TRBV5-1	TRBJ1-2	CASSLGTGEGYTF	TGCGCCAGCAGCTTGGGCACAGGGGAAGGCTACACCTTC
-	-	TRBV6-1	TRBJ1-1	CASSYAEGWNTEAFF	TGTGCCAGCAGCTACGCTGAGGGCTGGAACACTGAAGCTTTCTTT
TRBD1	-	TRBV7-9	TRBJ1-4	CASSPATGGPNEKLFF	TGTGCCAGCAGCCCGGCAACAGGGGGGCCTAATGAAAAACTGTTTTTT
-	-	TRBV9	TRBJ2-1	CASTGTEGPYNEQFF	TGTGCCAGCACTGGGACGGAGGGGCCGTACAATGAGCAGTTCTTC
TRBD2	-	TRBV15	TRBJ2-7	CATSRGTSGYLEQYF	TGTGCCACCAGCAGGGGGACTAGCGGTTACCTCGAGCAGTACTTC
TRBD1	-	TRBV19	TRBJ1-4	CASRRDRDNEKLFF	TGTGCCAGTAGACGGGACAGAGATAATGAAAAACTGTTTTTT
TRBD1	-	TRBV18	TRBJ2-6	CASSPRTGGGSGANVLTF	TGTGCCAGCTCACCTCGGACAGGGGGCGGCTCTGGGGCCAACGTCCTGACTTTC
TRBD2	-	TRBV7-9	TRBJ2-7	CSSSSRTSGSLF	TGTTCCAGCAGCTCCCGGACTAGCGGGAGTCTATTC
TRBD1	-	TRBV7-7	TRBJ1-4	CASRAGQGVGEKLFF	TGTGCTAGCAGAGCGGGACAGGGAGTCGGTGAAAAACTGTTTTTT
TRBD2	-	TRBV27	TRBJ2-1	CASTKFGTSDNEQFF	TGTGCCAGCACCAAATTCGGGACTAGCGACAATGAGCAGTTCTTC